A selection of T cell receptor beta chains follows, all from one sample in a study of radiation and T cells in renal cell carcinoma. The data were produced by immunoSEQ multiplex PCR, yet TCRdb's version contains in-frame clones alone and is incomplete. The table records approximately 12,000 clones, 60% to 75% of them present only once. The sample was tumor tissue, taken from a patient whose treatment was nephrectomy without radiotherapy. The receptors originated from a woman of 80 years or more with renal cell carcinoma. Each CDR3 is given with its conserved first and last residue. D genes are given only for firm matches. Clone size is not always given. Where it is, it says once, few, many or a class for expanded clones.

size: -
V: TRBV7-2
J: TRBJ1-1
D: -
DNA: TGTGCCAGCAGCTCACCTTCCAGACCGCAGTCCATGAACACTGAAGCTTTCTTT
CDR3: CASSSPSRPQSMNTEAFF

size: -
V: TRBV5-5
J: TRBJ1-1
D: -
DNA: TGTGCCAGCAGCCCTTACACCGGAGAAGCTTTCTTT
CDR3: CASSPYTGEAFF

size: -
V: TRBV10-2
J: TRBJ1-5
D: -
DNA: TGCGCCAGCAGTGAGACCGCGAGGGGCAATCAGCCCCAGCATTTT
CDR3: CASSETARGNQPQHF

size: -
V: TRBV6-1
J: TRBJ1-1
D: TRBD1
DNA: TGTGCCAGCATGCGACAGGGGACGGGAAACACTGAGGCTTTCTTT
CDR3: CASMRQGTGNTEAFF

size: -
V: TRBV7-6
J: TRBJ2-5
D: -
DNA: TGTGCCAGCAGCGCCCGTGGGGCAGGTCAAGAGACCCAGTACTTC
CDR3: CASSARGAGQETQYF

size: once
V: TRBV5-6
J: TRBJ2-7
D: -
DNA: TGTGCCAGCAGCTTGTCCCAAGGCCGGTTATACGAGCAGTACTTC
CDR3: CASSLSQGRLYEQYF

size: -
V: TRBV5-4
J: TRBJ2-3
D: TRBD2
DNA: TGTGCCAGCAGCTCAGGACTAGCGGGGGGGCGAGATACGCAGTATTTT
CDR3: CASSSGLAGGRDTQYF

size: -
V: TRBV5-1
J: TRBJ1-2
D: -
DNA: TGCGCCAGCAGCTCCCAGGGGCAGCGTTATGGCTACACCTTC
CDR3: CASSSQGQRYGYTF

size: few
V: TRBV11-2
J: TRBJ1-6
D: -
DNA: TGTGCCAGCAGCTTAGGGGTACGTTCACCCCTCCACTTT
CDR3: CASSLGVRSPLHF

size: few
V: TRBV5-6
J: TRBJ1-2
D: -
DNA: TGTGCCAGCAGCCCACCGGGGGGCGCGGGTTATGGCTACACCTTC
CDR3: CASSPPGGAGYGYTF

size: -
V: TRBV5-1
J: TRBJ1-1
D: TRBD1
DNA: TGCGCCAGCACCGACGGACAGGGGTGGGCTGAAGCTTTCTTT
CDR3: CASTDGQGWAEAFF

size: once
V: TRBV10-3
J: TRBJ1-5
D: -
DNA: TGTGCCATCAGTGTGCAGGGGAATCAGCCCCAGCATTTT
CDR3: CAISVQGNQPQHF

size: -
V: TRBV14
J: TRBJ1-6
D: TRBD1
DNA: TGTGCCAGCAGCCAACAGGGGGCCCGGACCTTAAACTCACCCCTCCACTTT
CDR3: CASSQQGARTLNSPLHF

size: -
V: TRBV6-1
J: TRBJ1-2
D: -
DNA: TGTGCCAGCAGTGAAGCGCTCAGTTACAGGGACGGCTACACCTTC
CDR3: CASSEALSYRDGYTF

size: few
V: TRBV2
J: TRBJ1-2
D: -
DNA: TGTGCCAGCAGTTACGTGGGAGGTGGCTACACCTTC
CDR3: CASSYVGGGYTF

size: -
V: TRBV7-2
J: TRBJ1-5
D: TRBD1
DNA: TGTGCCAGCAGCCTAACAGGGGGCGTGGGCCAGCCCCAGCATTTT
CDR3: CASSLTGGVGQPQHF

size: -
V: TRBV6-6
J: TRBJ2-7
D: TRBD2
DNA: TGTGCCAGCAGTTGGGGCGGGGGGGCAGCCGAGCAGTACTTC
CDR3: CASSWGGGAAEQYF

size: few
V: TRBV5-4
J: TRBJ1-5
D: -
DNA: TGTGCCAGCAGCAAGACGGGTGGAGAAAGCAATCAGCCCCAGCATTTT
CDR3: CASSKTGGESNQPQHF

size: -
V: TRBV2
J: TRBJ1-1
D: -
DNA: TGTGCCAGCCGCGACGCGTTTAGTAACACTGAAGCTTTCTTT
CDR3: CASRDAFSNTEAFF

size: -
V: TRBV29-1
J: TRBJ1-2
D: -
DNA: TGCAGCGTTGAAGCGGTACGAAACTATGGCTACACCTTC
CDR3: CSVEAVRNYGYTF

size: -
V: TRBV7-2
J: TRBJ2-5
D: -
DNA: TGTGCCAGCAGCTCACGGTGGGGGGAGACCCAGTACTTC
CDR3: CASSSRWGETQYF

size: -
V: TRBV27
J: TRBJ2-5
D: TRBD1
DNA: TGTGCCAGCAGTTCAGGGACAGGGGCCCCAGAGACCCAGTACTTC
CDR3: CASSSGTGAPETQYF

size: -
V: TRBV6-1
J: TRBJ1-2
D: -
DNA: TGTGCCAGCAGAGAACCTGTTTTACATGGCTACACCTTC
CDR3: CASREPVLHGYTF

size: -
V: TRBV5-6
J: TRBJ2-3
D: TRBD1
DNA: TGTGCCAGCAGCTTTGGGACAGGGCCCGCAGATACGCAGTATTTT
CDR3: CASSFGTGPADTQYF

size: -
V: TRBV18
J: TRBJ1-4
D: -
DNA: TGTGCCAGCTCACCGGGCCAGGCTAATGAAAAACTGTTTTTT
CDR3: CASSPGQANEKLFF

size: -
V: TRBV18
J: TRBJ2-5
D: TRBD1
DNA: TGTGCCAGCTCACCCACCGCGGTCAGGGGGCGCGTCGAGACCCAGTACTTC
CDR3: CASSPTAVRGRVETQYF

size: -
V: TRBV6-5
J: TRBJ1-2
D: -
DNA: TGTGCCAGCAGACCCCCCGCAGTTACCTATGGCTACACCTTC
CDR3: CASRPPAVTYGYTF

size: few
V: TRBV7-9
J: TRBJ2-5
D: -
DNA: TGTGCCAGCAGCCTCCGGAGAGAACAAGAGACCCAGTACTTC
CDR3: CASSLRREQETQYF

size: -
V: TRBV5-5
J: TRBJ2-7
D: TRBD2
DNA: TGTGCCAGCGAGACTAGCGGAACTTACGAGCAGTACTTC
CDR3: CASETSGTYEQYF

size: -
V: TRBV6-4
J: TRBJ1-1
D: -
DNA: TGTGCCCCGGCGGACGAAGCTTTCTTT
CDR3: CAPADEAFF

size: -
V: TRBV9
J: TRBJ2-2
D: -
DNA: TGTGCCAGCAGCGTAGATTCGGTAGACACCGGGGAGCTGTTTTTT
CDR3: CASSVDSVDTGELFF

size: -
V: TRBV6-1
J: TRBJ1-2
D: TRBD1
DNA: TGTGCCGTATGGACAGGGGCTAACTATGGCTACACCTTC
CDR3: CAVWTGANYGYTF

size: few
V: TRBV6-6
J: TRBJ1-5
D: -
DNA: TGTGCCAGCAGTTACCACAGGAGTAGCAATCAGCCCCAGCATTTT
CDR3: CASSYHRSSNQPQHF

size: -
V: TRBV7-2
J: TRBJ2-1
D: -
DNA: TGTGCCAGCAGCTTACAACCCCTCGGGACAAACTCCTACAATGAGCAGTTCTTC
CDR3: CASSLQPLGTNSYNEQFF

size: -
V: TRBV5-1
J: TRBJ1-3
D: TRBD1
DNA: TGCGCCAGCAGCTGGGACAGCTCTGGAAACACCATATATTTT
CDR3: CASSWDSSGNTIYF

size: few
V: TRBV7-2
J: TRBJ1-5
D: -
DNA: TGTGCCAGCAGCCTGGTGTGGGGTGTCGAGCAGCCCCAGCATTTT
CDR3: CASSLVWGVEQPQHF

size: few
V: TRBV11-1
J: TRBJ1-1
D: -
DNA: TGTGCCAGCAGCTTACGGCAGGGGAAAGCTTTCTTT
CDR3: CASSLRQGKAFF

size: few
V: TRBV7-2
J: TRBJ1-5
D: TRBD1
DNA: TGTGCCAGCAGGCAGACAGGGGGTGTTGACCAGCCCCAGCATTTT
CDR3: CASRQTGGVDQPQHF

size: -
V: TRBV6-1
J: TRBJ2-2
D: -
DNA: TGTGCCAGCAGTGAAGTGGGGAGCTTCTCCGCGAACACCGGGGAGCTGTTTTTT
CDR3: CASSEVGSFSANTGELFF

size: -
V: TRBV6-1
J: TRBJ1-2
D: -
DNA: TGTGCCAGCAGTGAACAGACAGGAGCTAACTATGGCTACACCTTC
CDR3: CASSEQTGANYGYTF

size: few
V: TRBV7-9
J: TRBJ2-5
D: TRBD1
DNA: TGTGCCAGCAGCCCGGGACAGGGGCAGACCCAGTACTTC
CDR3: CASSPGQGQTQYF

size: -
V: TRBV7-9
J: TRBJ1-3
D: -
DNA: TGTGCCAGCAGCTTAGCGGGCTCTGGAAACACCATATATTTT
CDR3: CASSLAGSGNTIYF

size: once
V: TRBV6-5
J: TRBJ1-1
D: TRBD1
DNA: TGTGCCAGCAGTTATGGGACAGGGCGGGGAAACACTGAAGCTTTCTTT
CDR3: CASSYGTGRGNTEAFF

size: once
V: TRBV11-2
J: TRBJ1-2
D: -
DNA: TGTGCCAGCAGCACCACCTCCGGGGGGGGCTTACATGGCTACACCTTC
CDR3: CASSTTSGGGLHGYTF

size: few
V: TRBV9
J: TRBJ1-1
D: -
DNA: TGTGCCAGCAGCCCTCCAGGCAGTAACACTGAAGCTTTCTTT
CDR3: CASSPPGSNTEAFF

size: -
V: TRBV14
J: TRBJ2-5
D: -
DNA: TGTGCCAGCAGCCAATCCAGTACAGAGACCCAGTACTTC
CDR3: CASSQSSTETQYF

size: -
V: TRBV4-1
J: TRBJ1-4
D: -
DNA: TGCGCCAGCAGCCAGGTCGGGGGCTCTTCGCGTGAAAAACTGTTTTTT
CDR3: CASSQVGGSSREKLFF

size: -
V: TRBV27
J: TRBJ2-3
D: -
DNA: TGTGCCAGCAGTTTGTCACGAGCCCACACAGATACGCAGTATTTT
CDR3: CASSLSRAHTDTQYF

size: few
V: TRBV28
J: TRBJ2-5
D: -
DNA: TGTGCCAGCAGTTTACACGCGGGGCGGATCTGGACCCAGTACTTC
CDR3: CASSLHAGRIWTQYF

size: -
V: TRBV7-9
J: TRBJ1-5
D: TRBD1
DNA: TGTGCCAGCAGCTTGGGGACAGGGACAGGTCAGCCCCAGCATTTT
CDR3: CASSLGTGTGQPQHF

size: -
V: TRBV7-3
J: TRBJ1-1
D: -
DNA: TGTGCCAGCAGCCCGGGGGGGATAAAAGCTTTCTTT
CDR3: CASSPGGIKAFF

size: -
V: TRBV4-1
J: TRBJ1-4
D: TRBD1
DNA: TGCGCCAGCAGCCAAGATGATCAGGGGGCGGAAAAACTGTTTTTT
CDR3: CASSQDDQGAEKLFF